Listed here are 7 T cell receptor beta chains from one sample, sequenced in a study of blood T cell repertoires in COVID-19. Clones were sequenced by immunoSEQ multiplex PCR, and TCRdb holds only the in-frame ones, with some missing. The sample includes about 97,000 clones, roughly 86% of them seen just once. The sample was peripheral blood. The receptors derive from a woman in her 30s with acute or convalescent COVID-19.

The chain links TRBV24-1 to TRBJ1-1; D remains unclear. The ends were cut back, 10 bases at V and 4 bases at J, with 9 bases in the middle. Germline V lookup: CDR1 KGHDR, CDR2 SFDVKD. This CDR3 has 11 amino acids. Here the CDR3 DNA reads TGTGCCACGGCTCGAGGCACTGAAGCTTTCTTT. This translates into CATARGTEAFF.

The rearrangement joins TRBV6-4 to TRBJ2-3, with 8 bases matching TRBD2. CDR1 MRHNA and CDR2 SNTAGT come from the germline V gene. CDR3 length: 15 residues. Trimming at V came to 0 bases and at J to 2 bases, leaving 1 base not matched to a gene. The CDR3 spells CASSDSGGATDTQYF. CDR3 DNA: TGTGCCAGCAGTGACTCCGGGGGGGCCACAGATACGCAGTATTTT.

V gene TRBV12-3 or TRBV12-4 combines with J gene TRBJ1-1; D is unclear. Trimming removed 9 bases at V and 7 bases at J, with 9 bases between. This CDR3 comprises 10 residues. CDR3 in DNA: TGTGCCAGTCTAGCCGTTGAAGCTTTCTTT. Amino acid sequence: CASLAVEAFF.

This chain joins TRBV2 and TRBJ1-1; D remains ambiguous. The CDR3 runs to 13 residues. Germline V gives CDR1 SNHLY, CDR2 FYNNEI. V was trimmed by 4 bases and J by 5 bases, leaving 11 bases between them. CDR3 protein: CASSGLGGTEAFF. For the CDR3, the DNA is TGTGCCAGCAGTGGGCTGGGCGGGACTGAAGCTTTCTTT. The complete variable domain, with remaining parts taken from reference TRBV2 and TRBJ1-1, reads EPEVTQTPSHQVTQMGQEVILRCVPISNHLYFYWYRQILGQKVEFLVSFYNNEISEKSEIFDDQFSVERPDGSNFTLKIRSTKLEDSAMYFCASSGLGGTEAFFGQGTRLTVV.

The chain couples TRBV19 to TRBJ1-2; 11 bases are shared with TRBD1. This CDR3 is built from 14 residues. V shed 5 bases and J 5 bases; nucleotides not matched to a gene: 4. Germline values: CDR1 LNHDA, CDR2 SQIVND (reference sequence). This CDR3 is CASSAGTGGYGYTF. The CDR3 region has the DNA TGTGCCAGTAGTGCGGGGACAGGGGGGTATGGCTACACCTTC.

The chain has TRBV6-6 and TRBJ1-2; the D is unclear. This CDR3 is 15 amino acids long. Germline lookup yields CDR1 MNHNY and CDR2 SVGAGI (reference sequence). Trimming shortened V by 4 bases and J by 8 bases, and 20 bases separated the two germline ends. CDR3 bases: TGTGCCAGCAGTTCGGCCGGGAGGATCCTCGGCGGCTACACCTTC. Protein sequence: CASSSAGRILGGYTF.

The J gene is TRBJ1-4, the V gene TRBV5-1; D may be TRBD1 (5 bases). CDR3 size: 16 residues. V shed 0 bases and J shed 7 bases, with 16 bases lying between them. In germline, CDR1 is SGHRS, CDR2 YFSETQ. CDR3 protein: CASSLVTVKVGEKLFF. CDR3 nucleotide sequence: TGCGCCAGCAGCTTGGTGACAGTCAAGGTCGGTGAAAAACTGTTTTTT.